A single sample is the source of the 9 T cell receptor beta chains below, sequenced in a study of human T cells and chemical hapten exposure (dated by TCRdb to the early 2020s). The time point tag for this specimen amounts to: patch test 1, 2 weeks after DPC sensitization. The sample's treatment or condition label is to be understood as: therapeutic diphenylcyclopropenone sensitization with weekly scalp DPC. Library preparation used RACE. Sequencer: NextSeq 500. The public reads were quality trimmed at Q25 with fastp and then assembled into clones with MiXCR by TCRdb, keeping productive beta chains. Merged by CDR3 protein, the rows form single entries marked with the most common genes and DNA. This sample lists some 170,000 distinct CDR3 sequences; about 22% were detected once. The top ten clones comprise over 6.5% of the sample. This specimen was whole blood, taken in connection with sensitization to the hapten diphenylcyclopropenone (DPC). Receptor source: a woman aged 45-65 years with alopecia areata. Some clones in this sample may be carry-over from other donors' samples.

The gene calls are TRBV6-5 and TRBJ1-2; 12 nucleotides match TRBD1. CDR3 size: 13 residues. The V and J ends lost 8 bases and 6 bases, in that order; junction bases with no gene match: 4. Germline assignment: CDR1 MNHEY and CDR2 SVGAGI. In DNA, the CDR3 is TGTGCCAGCCGGGACAGGGGGCAGGATGGCTACACCTTC. Translating gives CASRDRGQDGYTF.

This clonotype was recorded a few times. The chain employs TRBV2 and TRBJ2-3, with a tentative D call TRBD2 (5 bases). V was clipped by 9 bases and J by 0 bases, with 13 bases between them. CDR3 size: 14 residues. Germline CDR1 is SNHLY and CDR2 is FYNNEI. CDR3 sequence reads: CASRTGTSTDTQYF. In nucleotides, the CDR3 is TGTGCCAGTCGGACTGGAACTAGCACAGATACGCAGTATTTT. Full variable domain (rest looked up from reference TRBV2 and TRBJ2-3): EPEVTQTPSHQVTQMGQEVILRCVPISNHLYFYWYRQILGQKVEFLVSFYNNEISEKSEIFDDQFSVERPDGSNFTLKIRSTKLEDSAMYFCASRTGTSTDTQYFGPGTRLTVL.

This clonotype was counted between two and nine times. The V and J genes are TRBV3-1 and TRBJ2-5; D is unclear. The CDR3 runs 14 residues. Germline V gene lookup returns CDR1 LGHDT and CDR2 YNNKEL (reference sequence). Trimming stripped 8 bases from V and 4 bases from J, with 17 bases between. The CDR3 spells CASSGAHKGETQYF. CDR3 coding DNA: TGTGCCAGCTCGGGCGCCCACAAAGGAGAGACCCAGTACTTC.

The V gene is TRBV20-1, the J gene TRBJ2-7; D tentatively reads TRBD1 or TRBD2 (6 bases each). The CDR3 has 14 amino acids. Germline assignment: CDR1 DFQATT and CDR2 SNEGSKA (reference sequence). V dropped 3 bases and J dropped 3 bases, with 15 bases sitting between them. The CDR3 DNA is TGCAGTGCTAGGGGGCAGGGGAGGATCTACGAGCAGTACTTC. Amino acids: CSARGQGRIYEQYF.

The sample holds a few counts of this clonotype. The chain joins TRBV18 to TRBJ1-5, with a possible D match to TRBD1 (6 bases). Germline CDR1 and CDR2: KGHSH and LQKENI. There are 16 residues in the CDR3. The V and J ends lost 3 bases and 6 bases respectively, with 18 bases between them. CDR3 sequence (DNA): TGTGCCAGCTCACCTACCGGGGGCGCGATGGTTCAGCCCCAGCATTTT. Translated: CASSPTGGAMVQPQHF.

In its sample, this clonotype was seen a few times. The genes are TRBV15 and TRBJ2-3, with unresolved D. Germline CDR1 reads LNHNV; CDR2 reads YYDKDF (reference sequence). Between the trimmed V and J ends, which lost 6 bases and 2 bases, there was a span of 12 bases. The CDR3 has 14 residues. CDR3 in DNA: TGTGCCACCAGTGCGGCGGATTTCACAGATACGCAGTATTTT. Residues: CATSAADFTDTQYF.

The chain is built from TRBV29-1 and TRBJ1-5; D is unresolved. The CDR3 has 11 residues. Germline values: CDR1 SQVTM, CDR2 ANQGSEA. With 3 bases removed from V and 4 bases from J, the gap between germline ends came to 4 bases. The CDR3 sequence: CSVERNQPQHF. The CDR3 DNA reads as TGCAGCGTTGAGCGTAATCAGCCCCAGCATTTT.

There are a few counts of this clonotype. The V call is TRBV6-1, the J call TRBJ1-3; D not certain. Deletions cut 3 bases from V and 4 bases from J, with 4 bases between. The CDR3 runs 12 residues. Germline V gene data show CDR1 as MNHNS and CDR2 as SASEGT. For the CDR3, the DNA is TGTGCCAGCAGTGATATCGGAAACACCATATATTTT. Translating gives CASSDIGNTIYF.

This rearrangement joins TRBV11-1 to TRBJ2-1; D may be TRBD2 (5 bases). Between the trimmed V and J ends, which lost 5 bases and 10 bases, there was a span of 15 bases. The CDR3 has 13 residues. CDR1 and CDR2 (germline): SGHAT, FQDESV (reference sequence). The CDR3 DNA reads TGTGCCAGCAGCGCCGGGATGTCCCTAGAGCAGTTCTTC. Its translation: CASSAGMSLEQFF. Full variable domain (remainder filled in from reference TRBV11-1 and TRBJ2-1): EAEVAQSPRYKITEKSQAVAFWCDPISGHATLYWYRQILGQGPELLVQFQDESVVDDSQLPKDRFSAERLKGVDSTLKIQPAELGDSAMYLCASSAGMSLEQFFGPGTRLTVL.